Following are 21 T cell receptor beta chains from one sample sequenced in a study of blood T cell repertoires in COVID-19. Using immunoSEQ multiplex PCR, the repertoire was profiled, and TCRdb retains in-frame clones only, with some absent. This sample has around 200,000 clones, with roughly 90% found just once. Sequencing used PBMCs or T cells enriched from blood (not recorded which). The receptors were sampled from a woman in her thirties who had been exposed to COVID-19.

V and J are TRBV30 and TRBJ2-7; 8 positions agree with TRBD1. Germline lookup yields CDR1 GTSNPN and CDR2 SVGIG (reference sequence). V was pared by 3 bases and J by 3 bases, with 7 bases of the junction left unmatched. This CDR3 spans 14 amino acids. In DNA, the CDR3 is TGTGCCTGGAGCCTTCTTGGGACAGGCTACGAGCAGTACTTC. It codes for CAWSLLGTGYEQYF.

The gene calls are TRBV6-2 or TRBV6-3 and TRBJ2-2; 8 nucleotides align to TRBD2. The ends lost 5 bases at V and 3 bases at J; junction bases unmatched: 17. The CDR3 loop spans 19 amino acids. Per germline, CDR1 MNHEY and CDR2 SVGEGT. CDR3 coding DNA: TGTGCCAGCAGTACCGAATTAACCGGGGGGGCGATGGACACCGGGGAGCTGTTTTTT. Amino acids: CASSTELTGGAMDTGELFF.

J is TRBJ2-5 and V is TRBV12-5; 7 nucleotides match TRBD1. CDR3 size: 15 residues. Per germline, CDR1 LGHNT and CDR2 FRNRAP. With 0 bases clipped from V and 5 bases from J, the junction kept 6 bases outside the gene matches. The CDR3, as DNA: TGTGCTAGTGGTTTGGTCAGACAGGGTGGTGAGACCCAGTACTTC. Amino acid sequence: CASGLVRQGGETQYF.

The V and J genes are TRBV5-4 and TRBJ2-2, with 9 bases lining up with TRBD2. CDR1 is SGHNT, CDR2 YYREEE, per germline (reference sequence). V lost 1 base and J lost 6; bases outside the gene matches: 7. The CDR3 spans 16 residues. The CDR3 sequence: CASSLSAGGPAGELFF. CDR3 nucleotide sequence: TGTGCCAGCAGCTTGTCTGCGGGGGGGCCCGCCGGGGAGCTGTTTTTT.

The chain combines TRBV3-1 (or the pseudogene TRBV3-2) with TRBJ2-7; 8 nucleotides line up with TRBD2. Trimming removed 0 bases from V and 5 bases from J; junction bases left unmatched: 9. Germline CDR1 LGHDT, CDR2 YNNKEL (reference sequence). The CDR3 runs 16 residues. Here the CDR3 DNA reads TGTGCCAGCAGCCAAGAAGGACGGGGGGGCGTCCACGAGCAGTACTTC. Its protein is CASSQEGRGGVHEQYF.

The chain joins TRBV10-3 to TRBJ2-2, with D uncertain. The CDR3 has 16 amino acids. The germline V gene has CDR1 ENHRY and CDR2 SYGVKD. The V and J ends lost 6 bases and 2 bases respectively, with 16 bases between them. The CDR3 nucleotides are TGTGCCATCAGGAATGAGGTTTTTAGAAACACCGGGGAGCTGTTTTTT. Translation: CAIRNEVFRNTGELFF.

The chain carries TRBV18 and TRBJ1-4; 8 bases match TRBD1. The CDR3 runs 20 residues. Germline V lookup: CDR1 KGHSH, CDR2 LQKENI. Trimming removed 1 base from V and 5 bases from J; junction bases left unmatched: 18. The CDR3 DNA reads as TGTGCCAGCTCACCACAGGGTTCCGGACAGGGACAAGCAGAGAATGAAAAACTGTTTTTT. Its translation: CASSPQGSGQGQAENEKLFF.

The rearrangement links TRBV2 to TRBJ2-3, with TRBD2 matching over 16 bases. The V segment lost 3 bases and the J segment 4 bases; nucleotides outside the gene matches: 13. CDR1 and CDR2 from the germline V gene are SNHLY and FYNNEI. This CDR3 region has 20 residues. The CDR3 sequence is CASSDPGLAGGTGPPDTQYF. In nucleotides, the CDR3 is TGTGCCAGCAGTGACCCGGGACTAGCGGGGGGGACCGGTCCTCCAGATACGCAGTATTTT.

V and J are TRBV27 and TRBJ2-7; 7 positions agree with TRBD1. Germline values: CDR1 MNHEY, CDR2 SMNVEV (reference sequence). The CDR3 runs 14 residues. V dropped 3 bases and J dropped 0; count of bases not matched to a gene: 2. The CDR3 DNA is TGTGCCAGCAGTTTGAGGACAGGCTCCTACGAGCAGTACTTC. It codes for CASSLRTGSYEQYF.

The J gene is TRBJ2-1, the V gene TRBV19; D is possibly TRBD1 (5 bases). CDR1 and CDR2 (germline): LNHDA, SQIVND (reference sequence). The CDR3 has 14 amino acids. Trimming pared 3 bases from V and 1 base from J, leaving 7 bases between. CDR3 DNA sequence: TGTGCCAGTAGTATGGGGCTTTCCTACAATGAGCAGTTCTTC. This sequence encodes CASSMGLSYNEQFF.

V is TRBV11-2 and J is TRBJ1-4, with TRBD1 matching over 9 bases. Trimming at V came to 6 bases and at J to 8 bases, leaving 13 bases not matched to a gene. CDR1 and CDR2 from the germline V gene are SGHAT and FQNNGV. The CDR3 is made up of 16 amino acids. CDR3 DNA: TGTGCCAGCAGTACTCGACCGGGACAGGGTTTCGAAAAACTGTTTTTT. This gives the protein CASSTRPGQGFEKLFF.

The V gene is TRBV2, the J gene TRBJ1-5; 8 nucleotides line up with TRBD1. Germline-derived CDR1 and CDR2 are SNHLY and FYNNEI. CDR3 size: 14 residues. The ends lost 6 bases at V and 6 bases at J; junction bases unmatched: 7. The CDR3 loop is CASSHGQGGQPQHF. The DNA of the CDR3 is TGTGCCAGCAGCCACGGACAGGGAGGTCAGCCCCAGCATTTT.

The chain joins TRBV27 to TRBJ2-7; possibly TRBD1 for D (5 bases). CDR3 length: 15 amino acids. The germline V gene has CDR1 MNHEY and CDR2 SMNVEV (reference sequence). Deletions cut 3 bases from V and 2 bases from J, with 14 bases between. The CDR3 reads CASSFGQGQTYEQYF. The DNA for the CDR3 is TGTGCCAGCAGTTTCGGGCAGGGTCAAACCTACGAGCAGTACTTC.

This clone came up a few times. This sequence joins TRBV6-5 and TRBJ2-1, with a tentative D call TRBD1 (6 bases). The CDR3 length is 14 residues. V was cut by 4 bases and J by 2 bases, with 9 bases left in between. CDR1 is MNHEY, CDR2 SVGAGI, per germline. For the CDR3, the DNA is TGTGCCAGCAGTTCTCCAGGGGCCTACAATGAGCAGTTCTTC. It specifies CASSSPGAYNEQFF.

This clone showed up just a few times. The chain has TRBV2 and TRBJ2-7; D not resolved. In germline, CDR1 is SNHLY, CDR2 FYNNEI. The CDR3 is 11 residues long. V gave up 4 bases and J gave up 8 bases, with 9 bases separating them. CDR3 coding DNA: TGTGCCAGCAGTGGCGATCCAAAGCAGTACTTC. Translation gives CASSGDPKQYF.

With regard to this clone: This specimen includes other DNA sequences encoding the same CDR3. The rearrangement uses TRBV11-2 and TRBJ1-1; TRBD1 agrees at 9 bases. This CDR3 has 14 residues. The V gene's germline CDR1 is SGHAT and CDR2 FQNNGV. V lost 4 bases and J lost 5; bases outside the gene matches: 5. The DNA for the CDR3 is TGTGCCAGCAGCTCCGACAGGGGGTATACTGAAGCTTTCTTT. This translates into CASSSDRGYTEAFF.

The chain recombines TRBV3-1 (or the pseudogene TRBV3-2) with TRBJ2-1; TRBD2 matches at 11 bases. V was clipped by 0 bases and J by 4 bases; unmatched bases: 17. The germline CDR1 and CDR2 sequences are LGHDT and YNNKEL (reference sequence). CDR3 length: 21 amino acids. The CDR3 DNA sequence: TGTGCCAGCAGCCAAGAGAGAGCTAGCGGGGGGTACCTCAAAAAATACAATGAGCAGTTCTTC. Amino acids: CASSQERASGGYLKKYNEQFF.

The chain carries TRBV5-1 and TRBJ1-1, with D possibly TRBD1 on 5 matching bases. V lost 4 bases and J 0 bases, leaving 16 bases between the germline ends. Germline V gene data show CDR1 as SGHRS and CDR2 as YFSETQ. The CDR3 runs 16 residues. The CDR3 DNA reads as TGCGCCAGCAGCCAGGGCGAACCCAGGGTGAACACTGAAGCTTTCTTT. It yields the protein CASSQGEPRVNTEAFF.

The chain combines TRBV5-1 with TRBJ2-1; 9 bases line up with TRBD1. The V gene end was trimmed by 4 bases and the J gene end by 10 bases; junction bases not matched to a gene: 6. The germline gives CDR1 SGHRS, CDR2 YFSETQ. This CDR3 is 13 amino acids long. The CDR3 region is CASSGDRDGEQFF. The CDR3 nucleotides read TGCGCCAGCAGCGGGGACAGGGACGGCGAGCAGTTCTTC. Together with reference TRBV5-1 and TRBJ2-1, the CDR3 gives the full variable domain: KAGVTQTPRYLIKTRGQQVTLSCSPISGHRSVSWYQQTPGQGLQFLFEYFSETQRNKGNFPGRFSGRQFSNSRSEMNVSTLELGDSALYLCASSGDRDGEQFFGPGTRLTVL.

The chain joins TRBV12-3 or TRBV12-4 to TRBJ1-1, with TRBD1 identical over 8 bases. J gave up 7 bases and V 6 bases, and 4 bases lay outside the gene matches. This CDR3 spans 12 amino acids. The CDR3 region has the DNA TGTGCCAGCAGAGCAGGGGGCAATGAAGCTTTCTTT. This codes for CASRAGGNEAFF.

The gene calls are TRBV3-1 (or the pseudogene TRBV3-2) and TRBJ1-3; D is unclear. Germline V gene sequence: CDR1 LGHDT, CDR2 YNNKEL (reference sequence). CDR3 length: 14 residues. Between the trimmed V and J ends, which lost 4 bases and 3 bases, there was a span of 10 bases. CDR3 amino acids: CASSRRSIGNTIYF. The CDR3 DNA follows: TGTGCCAGCAGCCGGCGGAGTATTGGAAACACCATATATTTT.